Presented here are 15 T cell receptor beta chains from one specimen sequenced in a study of blood T cells in healthy people across ages. With a J-beta primer mix and a sample-barcoded 5' primer, a second PCR ran about 7 to 12 cycles. TCRdb processed the 5' RACE reads anew with MiXCR; each CDR3 protein has one entry. The sample has about 730,000 distinct CDR3 sequences, roughly two fifths seen once. Sequencing was done on a sample of blood. These TCRs come from a woman in her sixties or seventies in good health.

The chain joins TRBV4-1 to TRBJ2-3; no firm D call. V lost 0 bases, J lost 5 bases, and 12 bases lay in between. The CDR3 extends over 15 amino acids. CDR1 MGHRA and CDR2 YSYEKL come from the germline V gene. The CDR3 DNA reads as TGCGCCAGCAGCCAAGATGACCAGGATAAAGATACGCAGTATTTT. Its translation is CASSQDDQDKDTQYF.

The chain uses TRBV5-1 and TRBJ2-5; weak D call: TRBD2 (6 bases). The V and J ends lost 0 bases and 1 base respectively, with 13 bases between them. This CDR3 has 16 residues. Germline CDR1 and CDR2: SGHRS and YFSETQ. CDR3 residues: CASSLATGGTQETQYF. CDR3 nucleotide sequence: TGCGCCAGCAGCTTGGCCACAGGAGGGACCCAAGAGACCCAGTACTTC.

The chain carries TRBV9 and TRBJ2-3; 8 nucleotides align to TRBD2. V was pared by 7 bases and J by 9 bases, with 16 bases of the junction left unmatched. The CDR3 is made up of 15 amino acids. Germline values: CDR1 SGDLS, CDR2 YYNGEE. For the CDR3, the DNA is TGTGCCAGCGGAGGGGCGGGAGGATTGGGGGAGACGCAGTATTTT. Its translation: CASGGAGGLGETQYF.

In this sample, this clonotype turned up many times. The rearrangement uses TRBV6-5 and TRBJ1-2; D call uncertain. Germline V gives CDR1 MNHEY, CDR2 SVGAGI. The V end lost 4 bases, the J end lost 4 bases, and 10 bases lay between the germline ends. The CDR3 has 13 residues. CDR3 protein: CASSSFQIYGYTF. The CDR3 coding sequence is TGTGCCAGCAGTTCCTTCCAGATCTATGGCTACACCTTC.

This clonotype was seen at least ten times. The J gene is TRBJ2-6, the V gene TRBV7-2; a possible D gene is TRBD2 (5 bases). The CDR3 spans 18 residues. Germline CDR1 SGHTA, CDR2 FQGNSA. Between the trimmed V and J ends, which lost 1 base and 0 bases, there was a span of 13 bases. CDR3 loop: CASSLGPLGSSGANVLTF. The CDR3 DNA is TGTGCCAGCAGCTTAGGACCACTAGGCTCCTCTGGGGCCAACGTCCTGACTTTC.

This clonotype was counted between two and nine times. The gene calls are TRBV6-5 and TRBJ2-7; D perhaps matches TRBD2 (5 bases). The V end was cut by 2 bases, the J end by 0 bases, with 8 bases between. Germline loops: CDR1 MNHEY, CDR2 SVGAGI. CDR3 length: 14 residues. In DNA form, the CDR3 reads TGTGCCAGCAGTTACGCGGGCGACTCCTACGAGCAGTACTTC. Translation: CASSYAGDSYEQYF.

V gene TRBV20-1 combines with J gene TRBJ2-5, with D possibly being TRBD1 (6 bases). The ends were cut back, 5 bases at V and 2 bases at J, with 18 bases in the middle. This CDR3 contains 15 residues. Germline assignment: CDR1 DFQATT and CDR2 SNEGSKA (reference sequence). The CDR3 DNA is TGCAGTGCTCGGCCCACAGGGAGAATGCAAGAGACCCAGTACTTC. This sequence encodes CSARPTGRMQETQYF.

The rearrangement joins TRBV24-1 to TRBJ1-2; 8 bases line up with TRBD1. The CDR3 length is 15 residues. V was pared by 4 bases and J by 3 bases, with 6 bases of the junction left unmatched. Germline CDR1 is KGHDR and CDR2 is SFDVKD. The CDR3 nucleotides are TGTGCCACCAGTGACCCCCGGGACAGGCACTATGGCTACACCTTC. Residues: CATSDPRDRHYGYTF.

This clonotype has more than one count but fewer than ten. The V gene is TRBV7-2, the J gene TRBJ1-1, with D unresolved. This CDR3 is built from 15 residues. The germline CDR1 and CDR2 sequences are SGHTA and FQGNSA. Trimming took 5 bases from V and 2 from J, leaving 15 bases between them. The chain's CDR3 is CASSPPGRSNTEAFF. DNA of the CDR3: TGTGCCAGCAGCCCCCCAGGCAGATCAAACACTGAAGCTTTCTTT. The variable domain in full, completed from reference TRBV7-2 and TRBJ1-1, reads GAGVSQSPSNKVTEKGKDVELRCDPISGHTALYWYRQSLGQGLEFLIYFQGNSAPDKSGLPSDRFSAERTGGSVSTLTIQRTQQEDSAVYLCASSPPGRSNTEAFFGQGTRLTVV.

The V and J genes are TRBV7-2 and TRBJ1-6; D unresolved. From germline, CDR1 is SGHTA and CDR2 FQGNSA. The CDR3 length is 15 residues. Trimming shortened V by 7 bases and J by 8 bases, and 18 bases separated the two germline ends. In DNA, the CDR3 is TGTGCCAGCACCCAAACACGGGAAGGGCATTCACCCCTCCACTTT. Amino acid sequence: CASTQTREGHSPLHF.

The V and J genes are TRBV28 and TRBJ2-5; the D call may be TRBD1 or TRBD2 (5 bases each). The CDR3 has 13 amino acids. The V and J ends lost 7 bases and 3 bases respectively, with 12 bases between them. Per the germline V gene, CDR1 is MDHEN and CDR2 is SYDVKM. The CDR3 DNA sequence: TGTGCCAGCAAGGCAGGGACGAAAGAGACCCAGTACTTC. Protein: CASKAGTKETQYF.

This clonotype appeared a few times. This chain uses TRBV7-2 with TRBJ2-7; 8 bases map to TRBD2. V shed 4 bases, J shed 7 bases, and the junction held 9 bases outside the gene matches. Per germline, CDR1 SGHTA and CDR2 FQGNSA. CDR3 length: 14 amino acids. The CDR3 spells CASSSPTSVREQYF. The DNA of the CDR3 is TGTGCCAGCAGCTCCCCGACTAGCGTCAGGGAGCAGTACTTC.

The chain carries TRBV5-1 and TRBJ2-1; D may be TRBD2 (6 bases). The CDR3 sequence is 14 residues long. From germline, CDR1 is SGHRS and CDR2 YFSETQ. V was pared by 5 bases and J by 8 bases, with 17 bases between. This CDR3 is CASSSLEGRHEQFF. CDR3 in DNA: TGCGCCAGCAGTTCCCTCGAGGGGAGGCATGAGCAGTTCTTC. Full variable domain (missing parts from reference TRBV5-1 and TRBJ2-1): KAGVTQTPRYLIKTRGQQVTLSCSPISGHRSVSWYQQTPGQGLQFLFEYFSETQRNKGNFPGRFSGRQFSNSRSEMNVSTLELGDSALYLCASSSLEGRHEQFFGPGTRLTVL.

This chain links TRBV12-5 with TRBJ1-5; 8 bases align to TRBD1. The CDR3 sequence is 15 residues long. V shed 5 bases and J 0 bases; nucleotides not matched to a gene: 3. CDR1 and CDR2 (germline): LGHNT, FRNRAP. The CDR3: CASGLTGGSNQPQHF. The CDR3 DNA reads as TGTGCTAGTGGTCTAACAGGGGGTAGCAATCAGCCCCAGCATTTT.

V and J are TRBV24-1 and TRBJ2-3, with D unresolved. V was clipped by 5 bases and J by 4 bases, with 12 bases between them. The CDR3 contains 14 residues. The germline V gene encodes CDR1 KGHDR and CDR2 SFDVKD. CDR3 nucleotides: TGTGCCACCAGTGCAGAGATCTCGCCAGATACGCAGTATTTT. As protein: CATSAEISPDTQYF.